Listed here are 7 T cell receptor beta chains from one sample, sequenced in a study of shared clonotypes between healthy human individuals. This table comes from immunoSEQ multiplex PCR, and its TCRdb copy is limited to in-frame clones, with some not included. This sample has about 490,000 clones, with around 85% found just once. Sequencing was carried out using PBMCs. All receptors come from a woman aged 40 to 50 in good health. Some clones in this sample may be carry-over from other donors' samples.

The V and J genes are TRBV10-3 and TRBJ2-7; the D gene is possibly TRBD1 (5 bases). Trimming left V 2 bases short and J 6 bases short, with 11 bases between. Germline V CDR1 and CDR2: ENHRY, SYGVKD. This CDR3 comprises 13 residues. Here the CDR3 reads CAISEGAGFEQYF. CDR3 DNA sequence: TGTGCCATCAGTGAGGGGGCAGGATTCGAGCAGTACTTC.

Regarding this clone: A far larger clone is only one base removed, so a read error is likely. The chain carries TRBV30 and TRBJ1-5; the D is unclear. The CDR3 sequence is 14 residues long. CDR1 GTSNPN and CDR2 SVGIG come from the germline V gene (reference sequence). CDR3 bases: TGTGCCTGGAGTAACGGGGTGGGAGATCAGACCCAGCATTTT. Translating it yields CAWSNGVGDQTQHF.

The chain is built from TRBV29-1 and TRBJ1-1, with D maybe TRBD1 (6 bases). This CDR3 is 13 amino acids long. Germline V gene lookup returns CDR1 SQVTM and CDR2 ANQGSEA. V was trimmed by 7 bases and J by 1 base, leaving 13 bases between them. The CDR3 is CSGVRGGNTEAFF. In nucleotides, the CDR3 is TGCAGCGGAGTAAGGGGGGGGAACACTGAAGCTTTCTTT.

This clone was observed once. A far more abundant clone sits one base away, making this likely a read error. Other nucleotide sequences in the sample specify the same CDR3. V gene TRBV6-4 combines with J gene TRBJ2-3; 9 bases are a match to TRBD1. V shed 4 bases, J shed 5 bases, and the junction held 4 bases outside the gene matches. The CDR3 extends over 14 amino acids. Germline CDR1 reads MRHNA; CDR2 reads SNTAGT. The DNA for the CDR3 is TGTGCCAGCAGTGCACAGGGGGCACAAGATACGCAGTATTTT. Protein: CASSAQGAQDTQYF.

The chain joins TRBV4-1 to TRBJ1-4; maybe TRBD1 (5 bases). V was cut by 3 bases and J by 7 bases, with 18 bases left in between. Germline V gives CDR1 MGHRA, CDR2 YSYEKL. The CDR3 covers 16 residues. CDR3 region: CASSHFWGGVGEKLFF. The CDR3 DNA reads as TGCGCCAGCAGCCATTTCTGGGGCGGGGTTGGTGAAAAACTGTTTTTT.

Only a few counts were recorded for this clone. This chain uses TRBV6-1 with TRBJ1-5; no definite D call. With 5 bases removed from V and 5 bases from J, the gap between germline ends came to 13 bases. Germline V gene lookup returns CDR1 MNHNS and CDR2 SASEGT. The CDR3 loop spans 14 amino acids. The CDR3 reads CASSFNSGDQPQHF. Here the CDR3 DNA reads TGTGCCAGCAGTTTCAACTCCGGGGATCAGCCCCAGCATTTT.

The rearrangement uses TRBV2 and TRBJ2-7, with D maybe TRBD2 (5 bases). This CDR3 comprises 13 residues. The V end was cut by 3 bases, the J end by 7 bases, with 13 bases between. Germline values: CDR1 SNHLY, CDR2 FYNNEI. CDR3 nucleotides: TGTGCCAGCAGTGACAGGAATGAGCGGGAGCAGTACTTC. Translation: CASSDRNEREQYF.